Here is one T cell receptor beta chain with its context. The CDR3 sequence is 14 residues long. Germline trimming cut 4 bases from V and 2 bases from J; bases unmatched to any gene: 4. In germline, CDR1 is LNHDA, CDR2 SQIVND (reference sequence). The record originates from a study of technical replicates of blood from several donors. Clones were read by immunoSEQ multiplex PCR, and TCRdb kept only the in-frame ones, dropping some. The repertoire holds tens of thousands of clones, roughly 94% seen once, with approximately 0.27% in the top ten. Sequencing was done on a sample of T cells isolated from PBMCs. The chain links TRBV19 to TRBJ2-5; 7 bases align to TRBD1. The receptor was isolated from a human donor in good health. As DNA, the CDR3 is TGTGCCAGTAGTACAGGGGGTTATCAAGAGACCCAGTACTTC. It translates to CASSTGGYQETQYF. Based on the CDR3 plus reference TRBV19 and TRBJ2-5, the full variable domain is DGGITQSPKYLFRKEGQNVTLSCEQNLNHDAMYWYRQDPGQGLRLIYYSQIVNDFQKGDIAEGYSVSREKKESFPLTVTSAQKNPTAFYLCASSTGGYQETQYFGPGTRLLVL.